This T cell receptor beta chain was captured in a study of cytomegalovirus exposure and HLA in healthy donors. The V gene's germline CDR1 is KGHSH and CDR2 LQKENI. V lost 6 bases and J 2 bases, leaving 12 bases between the germline ends. The CDR3 spans 14 residues. Study findings and constraints: Researchers counted around 150 TCR beta chains as cytomegalovirus-associated.

Of note for this clone: The antigen is not known.

Primers included in the PCR were 60 Vbeta and 13 Jbeta primers. Repertoires were generated with immunoSEQ multiplex PCR, while TCRdb's copy carries only in-frame clones and drops some. The data hold more than 95,000 clones, with approximately 78% observed a single time. The donors comprised healthy bone marrow donors. This chain connects TRBV18 to TRBJ2-3; TRBD1 might be the D (6 bases). Sequences were obtained from PBMCs. The origin of this receptor is a young man in good health and CMV-seropositive. Written as DNA, the CDR3 is TGTGCCAGCTCCCCTTACAGGGACACAGATACGCAGTATTTT. Residues: CASSPYRDTDTQYF.